There are a few counts of the clone carrying this T cell receptor (beta chain). What it binds is not known. Relative to the germline gene, one junction end is altered; a read error may explain this. The data derive from a study of T cells in Graves' hyperthyroidism and ophthalmopathy. Notes on the study in general: A model of 13 V-J pairs discriminated ophthalmopathy from stable hyperthyroidism.

Germline CDR1 reads LNHNV; CDR2 reads YYDKDF (reference sequence). The CDR3 sequence is 13 residues long. Patients with uncontrolled infections, other autoimmune diseases, pregnancy or lactation were excluded. RNA transcripts gave rise to amplified TCR beta CDR3 regions. HTBI primers were the set used in a first-round RT-PCR of the TCR CDR3. From the multiplex PCR reads, TCRdb called clonotypes with MiXCR, one entry per CDR3 protein. The sample has about 520,000 distinct CDR3 sequences; approximately 25% are singletons. Sequenced input: blood. The clonotype originates from a woman under 40 with Graves' ophthalmopathy. V is TRBV15 and J is TRBJ1-1, with no clear D. The CDR3 region is CATSRDTGTEACF. The DNA for the CDR3 is TGTGCCACCAGCAGAGATACCGGCACTGAAGCTTGCTTT. The whole variable domain, filled in from reference TRBV15 and TRBJ1-1, reads DAMVIQNPRYQVTQFGKPVTLSCSQTLNHNVMYWYQQKSSQAPKLLFHYYDKDFNNEADTPDNFQSRRPNTSFCFLDIRSPGLGDTAMYLCATSRDTGTEACFGQGTRLTVV.